These T cell receptor beta chains were read from a single sample in a study of T cell changes during pregnancy in multiple sclerosis. Clones were sequenced by immunoSEQ multiplex PCR, and TCRdb holds only the in-frame ones, with some missing. Of tens of thousands of clones detected, around 93% appear once; the ten largest clones hold around 3.3%. Sequences were derived from peripheral blood, sampled after pregnancy. The source is a female donor in good health, enrolled as a control in a pregnancy study. The CDR3 runs from the conserved cysteine through the conserved F or W. The D gene is left open where the match is weak. Only some rows state a clone size, as once, few, many or a class for expanded clones.

CASSANPLTGDYGYTF,TGTGCCAGCAGCGCCAACCCTCTGACAGGGGACTATGGCTACACCTTC,TRBD1,NA,TRBV9,TRBJ1-2
CASRMTGVTNSPLHF,TGTGCCAGCAGAATGACAGGGGTGACGAATTCACCCCTCCACTTT,TRBD1,NA,TRBV6-5,TRBJ1-6
CASSHLKQGDWTDTQYF,TGTGCCAGCAGCCACCTTAAACAGGGGGATTGGACAGATACGCAGTATTTT,TRBD1,NA,TRBV4-2,TRBJ2-3
CASSFQALLPGLAGTYEQYF,TGCGCCAGCAGCTTCCAAGCTCTCCTCCCGGGACTAGCGGGCACCTACGAGCAGTACTTC,TRBD2,NA,TRBV4-1,TRBJ2-7
CASSLKAGGGYEQYF,TGTGCCAGCAGTTTAAAAGCGGGAGGAGGTTACGAGCAGTACTTC,TRBD2,NA,TRBV27,TRBJ2-7
CASSLVPGTGGYEQYF,TGTGCCAGCAGCTTAGTTCCCGGGACAGGGGGATACGAGCAGTACTTC,TRBD1,NA,TRBV7-2,TRBJ2-7
CASRVQGTIQETQYF,TGCGCCAGCCGGGTACAGGGGACGATCCAAGAGACCCAGTACTTC,TRBD1,NA,TRBV5-1,TRBJ2-5
CASSSRDEGEDTQYF,TGTGCCAGCAGCTCCCGGGACGAGGGGGAAGATACGCAGTATTTT,NA,once,TRBV11-2,TRBJ2-3
CATRSPLTGRNEKLFF,TGTGCCACCCGGTCCCCCTTGACAGGTCGAAATGAAAAACTGTTTTTT,NA,NA,TRBV19,TRBJ1-4
CASSLVVLPTDTQYF,TGTGCCAGCAGCTTGGTAGTACTCCCCACAGATACGCAGTATTTT,NA,NA,TRBV7-9,TRBJ2-3